The rows below give T cell receptor beta chains drawn from one sample of a study of vaccination effects on CD4 cells after COVID-19. Their antigen targets remain unknown. Sequencing used immunoSEQ multiplex PCR; TCRdb keeps in-frame clones, though not all of them. The sample contains 20,000 to 25,000 clones, around 76% of which appear only once. Sequenced here: CD4+ T cells from PBMCs cultured with HCoV-NL63 spike peptides, sampled before COVID-19 vaccination. These receptors all come from a human donor who received a COVID-19 vaccine. The CDR3 runs from the conserved cysteine through the conserved F or W. The D gene is left open where the match is weak. Clone size, where shown, is once, few, many, or a class for clones that have expanded.

.	TRBD1	TRBV29-1	TRBJ2-5	CSVRDRPKETQYF	TGCAGCGTCCGGGACAGACCTAAAGAGACCCAGTACTTC
few	TRBD1	TRBV6-1	TRBJ1-5	CASSALGQGGPGSNQPQHF	TGTGCCAGCAGTGCCCTGGGACAGGGAGGGCCGGGGAGCAATCAGCCCCAGCATTTT
once	TRBD2	TRBV18	TRBJ2-3	CASSLAGLFTDTQYF	TGTGCCAGCTCTTTAGCGGGACTATTCACAGATACGCAGTATTTT
few	.	TRBV5-4	TRBJ2-7	CASSRDRQSEQYF	TGTGCCAGCAGCCGAGACAGGCAGTCCGAGCAGTACTTC
few	TRBD1	TRBV19	TRBJ1-5	CASSDRGSGNQPQHF	TGTGCCAGTAGTGACAGGGGGTCCGGCAATCAGCCCCAGCATTTT
.	.	TRBV29-1	TRBJ1-2	CSVGRPETNYGYTF	TGCAGCGTTGGTCGGCCAGAAACTAACTATGGCTACACCTTC
.	.	TRBV5-4	TRBJ2-3	CASSPDLGDTQYF	TGTGCCAGCAGCCCTGACCTAGGGGATACGCAGTATTTT
.	TRBD2	TRBV9	TRBJ2-2	CASSDLAGVNTGELFF	TGTGCCAGCAGCGACCTAGCGGGAGTAAACACCGGGGAGCTGTTTTTT
.	.	TRBV25-1	TRBJ1-6	CASSEFADRILNSPLHF	TGTGCCAGCAGTGAATTCGCCGACCGAATCTTAAATTCACCCCTCCACTTT
.	.	TRBV7-9	TRBJ2-2	CASSLPLGELFF	TGTGCCAGCAGCTTGCCGCTCGGGGAGCTGTTTTTT
few	.	TRBV2	TRBJ1-5	CASGRDRGDNQPQHF	TGTGCCAGCGGTAGGGACCGGGGGGACAATCAGCCCCAGCATTTT
.	.	TRBV7-6	TRBJ2-6	CASSFKAGANVLTF	TGTGCCAGCAGCTTTAAGGCTGGGGCCAACGTCCTGACTTTC
.	.	TRBV19	TRBJ1-3	CASSTAAIGSGNTIYF	TGTGCCAGTAGTACGGCAGCTATAGGCTCTGGAAACACCATATATTTT
.	.	TRBV2	TRBJ2-1	CASSSEQGLGEFF	TGTGCCAGCAGTTCCGAGCAGGGCCTAGGGGAGTTCTTC
.	.	TRBV6-5	TRBJ1-6	CAGALSSYNSPLHF	TGTGCCGGAGCCCTAAGCTCCTATAATTCACCCCTCCACTTT
once	.	TRBV7-2	TRBJ1-4	CASSLALIPNEKLFF	TGTGCCAGCAGCTTAGCCCTGATTCCTAATGAAAAACTGTTTTTT
.	.	TRBV6-5	TRBJ1-5	CASSYRWGSRPQHF	TGTGCCAGCAGTTACCGCTGGGGGTCCCGGCCCCAGCATTTT
.	.	TRBV4-1	TRBJ1-1	CASSQLSQDTEAFF	TGCGCCAGCAGCCAACTCTCCCAGGACACTGAAGCTTTCTTT
.	.	TRBV9	TRBJ2-7	CASTSRVGGEQYF	TGTGCCAGCACCTCCCGAGTCGGGGGCGAGCAGTACTTC
once	.	TRBV19	TRBJ1-2	CASTYNSRTNYGYTF	TGTGCCAGTACCTATAATTCTCGTACAAACTATGGCTACACCTTC
.	TRBD1	TRBV5-1	TRBJ1-2	CASSNLGQGARGYTF	TGCGCCAGCAGCAACTTGGGGCAGGGGGCTCGGGGCTACACCTTC
.	TRBD1	TRBV5-1	TRBJ1-6	CASSVQGLDNSPLHF	TGCGCCAGCAGCGTACAGGGGTTGGATAATTCACCCCTCCACTTT
.	TRBD1	TRBV5-8	TRBJ1-5	CASSPWTGGNQPQHF	TGTGCCAGCAGCCCGTGGACAGGAGGCAATCAGCCCCAGCATTTT
.	TRBD2	TRBV7-8	TRBJ2-2	CASSLDSAGGVIGELFF	TGTGCCAGCAGCTTAGATTCAGCGGGGGGAGTTATCGGGGAGCTGTTTTTT
.	TRBD1	TRBV16	TRBJ1-2	CASSQLNRGPSNGYTF	TGTGCCAGCAGCCAATTAAACAGGGGGCCTTCGAATGGCTACACCTTC
.	TRBD2	TRBV5-1	TRBJ2-3	CASSLSASGSTDTQYF	TGCGCCAGCAGCTTGAGTGCTAGCGGTAGCACAGATACGCAGTATTTT
few	.	TRBV14	TRBJ2-2	CASSQVPAGTGELFF	TGTGCCAGCAGCCAAGTTCCCGCGGGGACCGGGGAGCTGTTTTTT
.	TRBD2	TRBV5-1	TRBJ2-5	CASSLGGRPQETQYF	TGCGCCAGCTCATTGGGGGGGAGGCCCCAAGAGACCCAGTACTTC
.	.	TRBV19	TRBJ2-5	CASSISGGTQYF	TGTGCCAGTAGTATTTCTGGAGGGACCCAGTACTTC
.	TRBD1	TRBV7-9	TRBJ1-1	CASSFVQLTGGEAFF	TGTGCCAGCAGCTTTGTCCAACTCACAGGGGGTGAAGCTTTCTTT
few	TRBD2	TRBV10-2	TRBJ2-2	CASSSSGGAGGELFF	TGCGCCAGCAGTTCTAGCGGGGGGGCCGGCGGGGAGCTGTTTTTT
.	TRBD1	TRBV14	TRBJ1-2	CASSPQGADGYTF	TGTGCCAGCAGCCCTCAGGGGGCGGATGGCTACACCTTC
.	.	TRBV30	TRBJ1-4	CAWRRSANEKLFF	TGTGCCTGGAGGCGTTCAGCTAATGAAAAACTGTTTTTT
.	.	TRBV30	TRBJ2-7	CAWSTSRGEQYF	TGTGCCTGGAGTACCTCTCGGGGCGAGCAGTACTTC
once	TRBD2	TRBV11-2	TRBJ2-3	CASSFARGGTRILQYF	TGTGCCAGCAGCTTCGCGCGGGGGGGCACACGGATCCTCCAGTATTTT
.	.	TRBV3-1/TRBV3-2	TRBJ1-6	CASSQAPTDASPLHF	TGTGCCAGCAGCCAAGCCCCGACTGATGCTTCACCCCTCCACTTT
.	.	TRBV2	TRBJ2-7	CASSKVSTGWDEQYF	TGTGCCAGCAGCAAGGTCTCGACAGGCTGGGACGAGCAGTACTTC
once	.	TRBV4-1	TRBJ1-2	CASSQPDRNNYGYTF	TGCGCCAGCAGCCAACCCGACAGGAATAACTATGGCTACACCTTC
once	TRBD1	TRBV2	TRBJ2-7	CASSWYRGEEQYF	TGTGCCAGCAGTTGGTACAGGGGAGAAGAGCAGTACTTC
.	TRBD1	TRBV6-1	TRBJ2-2	CASSERQGLGAGELFF	TGTGCCAGCAGTGAGAGACAGGGGCTTGGGGCCGGGGAGCTGTTTTTT
.	.	TRBV21-1	TRBJ2-1	CASSKEYRILYNEQFF	TGTGCCAGCAGCAAAGAGTACCGAATTCTTTACAATGAGCAGTTCTTC
few	.	TRBV6-5	TRBJ2-2	CASSAVANTGELFF	TGTGCCAGTTCCGCAGTAGCGAACACCGGGGAGCTGTTTTTT
.	TRBD2	TRBV6-5	TRBJ2-3	CASTQGSGGTDTQYF	TGTGCCAGCACCCAGGGTAGCGGGGGCACAGATACGCAGTATTTT
.	.	TRBV4-2	TRBJ1-2	CASSLGVGDYGYTF	TGTGCCAGCAGCCTCGGGGTTGGTGACTATGGCTACACCTTC
few	.	TRBV19	TRBJ1-1	CASRRDGNTEAFF	TGTGCCAGTAGACGGGACGGCAACACTGAAGCTTTCTTT
.	.	TRBV3-1/TRBV3-2	TRBJ1-4	CASSQEPEKLFF	TGTGCCAGCAGCCAAGAGCCCGAAAAACTGTTTTTT
.	.	TRBV10-3	TRBJ2-5	CAISLTGSGETQYF	TGTGCCATCAGTTTAACAGGGAGTGGAGAGACCCAGTACTTC